What follows is one T cell receptor (beta chain) and its context. Its antigen is still unknown. This sample was taken from a study of shared clonotypes between healthy human individuals. Study details: In total, the donors were two women and three men aged 18 to 49. General study points: Sharing of clonotypes among donors was expected to vary with sequencing depth.

The study drew its donors from healthy HIV-negative adults without recent acute infections or vaccinations. Clones were sequenced by immunoSEQ multiplex PCR, and TCRdb holds only the in-frame ones, with some missing. The data hold 1.5 million to 1.9 million clones, with roughly 98% observed a single time. This clonotype was obtained from a man younger than 40 in good health. The sequenced sample was naive CD4+ T cells sorted from blood. This sample's subset: CD45RA+ positively selected.

The CDR3 bases are TGTGCCAGCAGTCTACTTACACCTAGCTATGGCTACACCTTC. As protein: CASSLLTPSYGYTF. The rearrangement uses TRBV2 and TRBJ1-2, with unresolved D. In germline, CDR1 is SNHLY, CDR2 FYNNEI. The CDR3 is 14 amino acids. V lost 5 bases and J 4 bases, leaving 14 bases between the germline ends. Supplemented by reference TRBV2 and TRBJ1-2, the full variable domain reads EPEVTQTPSHQVTQMGQEVILRCVPISNHLYFYWYRQILGQKVEFLVSFYNNEISEKSEIFDDQFSVERPDGSNFTLKIRSTKLEDSAMYFCASSLLTPSYGYTFGSGTRLTVV.